The source of this T cell receptor (beta chain) is a study of cytomegalovirus exposure and HLA in healthy donors. Per germline, CDR1 SGDLS and CDR2 YYNGEE. The CDR3 spans 16 residues. The V and J ends lost 0 bases and 1 base respectively, with 10 bases between them. The PCR ran on 60 Vbeta and 13 Jbeta primers. Generated by immunoSEQ multiplex PCR, the TCRdb table keeps only in-frame clones and is missing some. The listing contains roughly 58,000 clones. This receptor was obtained from a woman aged 50 to 65 in good health and CMV-seropositive. This chain uses TRBV9 with TRBJ2-2; D remains unclear. The specimen sequenced was PBMCs. CDR3 nucleotide sequence: TGTGCCAGCAGCGTAGGTGTTAGTCAGAACACCGGGGAGCTGTTTTTT. It encodes CASSVGVSQNTGELFF.